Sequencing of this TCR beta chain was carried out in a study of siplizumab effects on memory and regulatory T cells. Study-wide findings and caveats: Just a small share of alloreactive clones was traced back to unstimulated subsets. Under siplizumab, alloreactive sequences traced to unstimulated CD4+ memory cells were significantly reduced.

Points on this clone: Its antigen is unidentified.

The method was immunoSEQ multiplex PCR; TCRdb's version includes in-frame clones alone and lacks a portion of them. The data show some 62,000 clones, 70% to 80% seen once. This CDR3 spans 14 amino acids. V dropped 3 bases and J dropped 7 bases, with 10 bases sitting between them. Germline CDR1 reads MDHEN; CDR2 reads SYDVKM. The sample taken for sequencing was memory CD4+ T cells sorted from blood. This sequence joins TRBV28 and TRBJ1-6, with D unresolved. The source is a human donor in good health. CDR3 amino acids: CASSFGVGNSPLHF. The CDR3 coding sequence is TGTGCCAGCAGTTTTGGGGTAGGAAATTCACCCCTCCACTTT.